This T cell receptor (beta chain) emerged from a study of shared clonotypes between healthy human individuals. Study-level information: Each donor's CD8 memory used one plate, CD8 naive two, each CD4 subset three.

At deep level, the assay was performed. Libraries were prepared by immunoSEQ multiplex PCR; TCRdb keeps only in-frame clonotypes and omits some of them. The sample holds 740,000 or so clones, around four fifths seen once. J gave up 3 bases and V 7 bases, and 5 bases lay outside the gene matches. The germline gives CDR1 MNHNS, CDR2 SASEGT. CDR3 length equals 14 residues. Negatively enriched CD4+ T cells were divided by CD45RA into naive and memory. The sequenced sample was memory CD4+ T cells sorted from blood. The subset here: CD45RA-negative fraction. The chain employs TRBV6-1 and TRBJ2-7, with 11 nucleotides matching TRBD2. The TCR sequence derives from a woman in her twenties or thirties in good health. CDR3 in DNA: TGTGCCAGCAATCGACTAGCGGGAAGCTACGAGCAGTACTTC. Amino acid sequence: CASNRLAGSYEQYF.